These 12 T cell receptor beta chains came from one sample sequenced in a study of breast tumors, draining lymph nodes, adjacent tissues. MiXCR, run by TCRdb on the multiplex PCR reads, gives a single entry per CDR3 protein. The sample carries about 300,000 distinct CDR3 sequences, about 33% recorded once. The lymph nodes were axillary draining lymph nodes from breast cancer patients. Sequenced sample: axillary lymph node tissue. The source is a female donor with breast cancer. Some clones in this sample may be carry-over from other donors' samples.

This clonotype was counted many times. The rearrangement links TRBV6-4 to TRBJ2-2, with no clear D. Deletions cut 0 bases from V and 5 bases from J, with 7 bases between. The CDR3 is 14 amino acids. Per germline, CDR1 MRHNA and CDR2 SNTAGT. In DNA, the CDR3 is TGTGCCAGCAGTGACTCAGGGCATACCGGGGAGCTGTTTTTT. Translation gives CASSDSGHTGELFF.

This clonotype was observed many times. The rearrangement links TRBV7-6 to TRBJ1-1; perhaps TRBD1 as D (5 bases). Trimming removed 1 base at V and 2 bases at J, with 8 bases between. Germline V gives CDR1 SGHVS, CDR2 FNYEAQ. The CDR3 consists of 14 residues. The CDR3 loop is CASSLGQGNTEAFF. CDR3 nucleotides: TGTGCCAGCAGCTTAGGGCAGGGCAACACTGAAGCTTTCTTT.

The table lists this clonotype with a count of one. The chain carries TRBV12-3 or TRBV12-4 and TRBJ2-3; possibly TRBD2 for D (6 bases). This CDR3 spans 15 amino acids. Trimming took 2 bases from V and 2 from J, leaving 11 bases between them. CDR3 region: CASSLQEGYTDTQYF. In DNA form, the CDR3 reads TGTGCCAGCAGTTTACAGGAGGGGTACACAGATACGCAGTATTTT.

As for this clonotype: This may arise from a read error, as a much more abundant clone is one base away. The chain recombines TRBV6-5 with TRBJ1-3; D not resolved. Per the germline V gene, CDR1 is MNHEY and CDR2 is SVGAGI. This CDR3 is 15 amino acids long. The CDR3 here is CASSHSEVTGNTIYF. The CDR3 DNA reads TGTGCCAGCAGTCACTCCGAGGTTACTGGAAACACCATATATTTT.

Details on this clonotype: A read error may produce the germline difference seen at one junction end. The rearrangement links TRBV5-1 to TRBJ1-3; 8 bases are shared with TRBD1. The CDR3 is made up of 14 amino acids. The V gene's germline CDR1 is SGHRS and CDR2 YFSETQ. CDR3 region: CASSRRGLGNTIYF. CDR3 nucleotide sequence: TGTGCCAGCAGCCGCAGGGGGCTTGGAAACACCATATATTTT.

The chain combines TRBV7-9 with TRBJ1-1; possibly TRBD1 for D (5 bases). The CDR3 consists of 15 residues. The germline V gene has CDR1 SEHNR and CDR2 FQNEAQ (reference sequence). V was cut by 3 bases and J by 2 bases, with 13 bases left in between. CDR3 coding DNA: TGTGCCAGCAGCTTGATCAGGGCTGGAAACACTGAAGCTTTCTTT. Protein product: CASSLIRAGNTEAFF.

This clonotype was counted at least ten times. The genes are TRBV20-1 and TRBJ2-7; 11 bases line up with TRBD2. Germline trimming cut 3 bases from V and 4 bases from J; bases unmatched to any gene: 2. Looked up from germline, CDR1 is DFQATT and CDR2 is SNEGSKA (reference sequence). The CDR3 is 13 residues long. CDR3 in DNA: TGCAGTGCTAGGGGACTAGCGGATTACGAGCAGTACTTC. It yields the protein CSARGLADYEQYF.

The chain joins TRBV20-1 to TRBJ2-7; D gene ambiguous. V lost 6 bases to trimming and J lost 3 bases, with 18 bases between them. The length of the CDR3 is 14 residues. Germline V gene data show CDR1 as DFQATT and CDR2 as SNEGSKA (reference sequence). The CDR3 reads CSAQSADGYYEQYF. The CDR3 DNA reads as TGCAGTGCCCAATCGGCGGACGGATACTACGAGCAGTACTTC.

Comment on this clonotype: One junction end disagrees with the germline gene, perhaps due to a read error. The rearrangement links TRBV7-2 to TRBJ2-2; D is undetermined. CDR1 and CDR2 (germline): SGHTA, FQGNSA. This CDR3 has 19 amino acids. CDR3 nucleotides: TGTGCCGGCAGCCTCCGTTCGCGATCCTTCCCTCAAAACCCCGGGGAGCTGTTTTTT. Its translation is CAGSLRSRSFPQNPGELFF.

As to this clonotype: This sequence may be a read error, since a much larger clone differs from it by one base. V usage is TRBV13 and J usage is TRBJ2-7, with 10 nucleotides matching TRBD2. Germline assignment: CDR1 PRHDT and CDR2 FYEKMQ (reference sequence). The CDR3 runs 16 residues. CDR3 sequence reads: CAGSSLAGVGAAEQYF. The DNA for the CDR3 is TGTGCCGGCAGCTCCCTAGCGGGAGTCGGGGCCGCGGAGCAGTACTTC.

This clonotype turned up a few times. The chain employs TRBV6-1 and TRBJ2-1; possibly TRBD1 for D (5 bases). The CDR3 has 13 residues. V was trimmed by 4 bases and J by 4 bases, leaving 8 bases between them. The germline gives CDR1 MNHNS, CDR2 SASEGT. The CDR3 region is CASSVWTYNEQFF. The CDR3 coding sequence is TGTGCCAGCAGTGTATGGACATACAATGAGCAGTTCTTC.

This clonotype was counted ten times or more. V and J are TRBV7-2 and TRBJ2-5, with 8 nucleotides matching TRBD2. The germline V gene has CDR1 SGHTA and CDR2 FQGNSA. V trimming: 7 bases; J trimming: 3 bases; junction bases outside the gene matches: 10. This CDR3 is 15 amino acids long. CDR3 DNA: TGTGCCAGCACCGCGGGGGGTGAGAGGGAAGAGACCCAGTACTTC. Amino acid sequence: CASTAGGEREETQYF.